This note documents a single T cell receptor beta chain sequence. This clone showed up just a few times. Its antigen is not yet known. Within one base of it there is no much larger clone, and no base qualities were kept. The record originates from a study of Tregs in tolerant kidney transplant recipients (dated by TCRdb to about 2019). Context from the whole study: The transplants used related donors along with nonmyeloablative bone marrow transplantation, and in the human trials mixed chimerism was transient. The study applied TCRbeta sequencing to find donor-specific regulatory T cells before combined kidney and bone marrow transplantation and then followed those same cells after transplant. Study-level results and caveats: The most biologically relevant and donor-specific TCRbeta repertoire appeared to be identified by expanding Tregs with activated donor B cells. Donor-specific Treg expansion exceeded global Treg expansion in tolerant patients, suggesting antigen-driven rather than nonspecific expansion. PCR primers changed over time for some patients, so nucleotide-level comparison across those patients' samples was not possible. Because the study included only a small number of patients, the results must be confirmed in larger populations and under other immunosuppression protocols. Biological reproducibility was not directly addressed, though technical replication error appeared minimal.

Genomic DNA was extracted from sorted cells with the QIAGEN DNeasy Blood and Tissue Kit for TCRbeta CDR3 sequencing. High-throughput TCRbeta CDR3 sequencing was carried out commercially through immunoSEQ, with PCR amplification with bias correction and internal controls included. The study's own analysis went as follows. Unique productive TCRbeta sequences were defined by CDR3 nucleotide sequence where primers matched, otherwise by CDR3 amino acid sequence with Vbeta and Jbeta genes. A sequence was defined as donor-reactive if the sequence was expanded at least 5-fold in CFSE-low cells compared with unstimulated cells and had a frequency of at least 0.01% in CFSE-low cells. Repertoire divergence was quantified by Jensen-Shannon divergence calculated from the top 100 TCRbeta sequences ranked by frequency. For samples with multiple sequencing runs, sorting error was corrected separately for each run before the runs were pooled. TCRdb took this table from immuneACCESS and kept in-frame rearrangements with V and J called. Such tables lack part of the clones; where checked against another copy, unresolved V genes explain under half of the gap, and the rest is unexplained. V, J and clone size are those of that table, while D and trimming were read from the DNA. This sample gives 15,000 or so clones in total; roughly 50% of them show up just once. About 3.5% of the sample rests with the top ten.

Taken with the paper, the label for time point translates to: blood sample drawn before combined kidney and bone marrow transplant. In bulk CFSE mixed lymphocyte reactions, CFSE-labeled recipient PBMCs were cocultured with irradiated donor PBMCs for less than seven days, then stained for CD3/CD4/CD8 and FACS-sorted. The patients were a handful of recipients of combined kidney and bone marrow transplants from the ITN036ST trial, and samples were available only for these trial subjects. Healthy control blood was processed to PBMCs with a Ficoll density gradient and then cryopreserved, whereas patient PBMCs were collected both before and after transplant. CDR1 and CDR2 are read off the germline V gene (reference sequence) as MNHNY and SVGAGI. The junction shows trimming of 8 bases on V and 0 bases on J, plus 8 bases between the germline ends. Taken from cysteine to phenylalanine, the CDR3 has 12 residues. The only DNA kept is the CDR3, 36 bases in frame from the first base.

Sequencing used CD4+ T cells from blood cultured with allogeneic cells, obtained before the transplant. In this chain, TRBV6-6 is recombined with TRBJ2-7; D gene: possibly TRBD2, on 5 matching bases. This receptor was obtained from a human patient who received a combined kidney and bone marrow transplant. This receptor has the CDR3 CASGRGSYEQYF. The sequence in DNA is TGTGCCAGCGGGAGAGGCTCCTACGAGCAGTACTTC.